A single sample is the source of the 20 T cell receptor beta chains below, sequenced in a study of blood T cell repertoires in COVID-19. Generated by immunoSEQ multiplex PCR, the TCRdb table keeps only in-frame clones and is missing some. In the table there are around 470,000 clones, roughly 89% of which are singletons. The specimen was peripheral blood. The source of these receptors is a man between 18 and 35 years old with COVID-19, enrolled during active disease.

The CDR3 region is CASSLVNTEAFF. CDR3 nucleotide sequence: TGTGCCAGTTCTCTTGTGAACACTGAAGCTTTCTTT. V is TRBV28 and J is TRBJ1-1; no reliable D call. The CDR3 is 12 amino acids. Germline lookup yields CDR1 MDHEN and CDR2 SYDVKM. V was shortened by 9 bases and J by 0 bases, with 8 bases between the two germline ends.

This clone has only one observation. This chain connects TRBV5-1 to TRBJ1-1; TRBD1 might be the D (5 bases). In germline, CDR1 is SGHRS, CDR2 YFSETQ. This CDR3 is 13 amino acids long. With 3 bases removed from V and 9 bases from J, the gap between germline ends came to 15 bases. For the CDR3, the DNA is TGCGCCAGCAGCTACCTAGGGGACTCCCAAGCTTTCTTT. Translation: CASSYLGDSQAFF.

This clone was seen a few times. V is TRBV9 and J is TRBJ1-6; 10 positions match TRBD1. Per the germline V gene, CDR1 is SGDLS and CDR2 is YYNGEE. V gave up 4 bases and J gave up 5 bases; unmatched junction bases: 9. CDR3 length: 17 residues. The CDR3 nucleotides are TGTGCCAGCAGCCCCAGACAGGGGGCGCCGGATAATTCACCCCTCCACTTT. This sequence encodes CASSPRQGAPDNSPLHF.

The rearrangement joins TRBV24-1 to TRBJ2-2; D is perhaps TRBD1 (6 bases). CDR3 length: 16 amino acids. Germline CDR1 KGHDR, CDR2 SFDVKD. V dropped 7 bases and J dropped 2 bases, with 16 bases sitting between them. DNA of the CDR3: TGTGCCACCAGGGAGCCGGGACATACCAACACCGGGGAGCTGTTTTTT. Translated: CATREPGHTNTGELFF.

V is TRBV13 and J is TRBJ2-7; TRBD1 is a possible D gene (6 bases). This CDR3 region has 12 residues. V lost 6 bases and J 4 bases, leaving 10 bases between the germline ends. Germline V gene sequence: CDR1 PRHDT, CDR2 FYEKMQ (reference sequence). In nucleotides, the CDR3 is TGTGCCAGCAGTAAAACAGGGTACGAGCAGTACTTC. Amino acids: CASSKTGYEQYF.

The rearrangement links TRBV5-8 to TRBJ1-4, with TRBD1 matching over 8 bases. The trim removed 4 bases at V and 6 bases at J, leaving 11 bases unmatched. Germline CDR1 is SGHTS and CDR2 is YDEGEE. The CDR3 spans 16 residues. CDR3 region: CASSQRRTGRDEKLFF. The CDR3 DNA is TGTGCCAGCAGCCAGCGACGGACAGGGCGGGATGAAAAACTGTTTTTT. The full variable domain, completed using reference TRBV5-8 and TRBJ1-4, is EAGVTQSPTHLIKTRGQQATLRCSPISGHTSVYWYQQALGLGLQFLLWYDEGEERNRGNFPPRFSGRQFPNYSSELNVNALELEDSALYLCASSQRRTGRDEKLFFGSGTQLSVL.

V gene TRBV9 combines with J gene TRBJ1-1, with 10 bases aligning to TRBD1. V shed 4 bases, J shed 2 bases, and the junction held 8 bases outside the gene matches. Germline CDR1 and CDR2: SGDLS and YYNGEE. CDR3 length: 16 residues. The CDR3 reads CASSPGTGALNTEAFF. The CDR3 coding sequence is TGTGCCAGCAGCCCAGGGACAGGGGCCCTTAACACTGAAGCTTTCTTT.

The chain couples TRBV7-9 to TRBJ2-3; tentatively, D is TRBD1 (5 bases). V shed 3 bases and J shed 2 bases, with 15 bases lying between them. The CDR3 totals 16 residues. In germline, CDR1 is SEHNR, CDR2 FQNEAQ (reference sequence). CDR3 DNA: TGTGCCAGCAGCTTCGGGCAGGGAAAATTCACAGATACGCAGTATTTT. Protein product: CASSFGQGKFTDTQYF. The full variable domain, its missing parts supplied by reference TRBV7-9 and TRBJ2-3, is DTGVSQNPRHKITKRGQNVTFRCDPISEHNRLYWYRQTLGQGPEFLTYFQNEAQLEKSRLLSDRFSAERPKGSFSTLEIQRTEQGDSAMYLCASSFGQGKFTDTQYFGPGTRLTVL.

This chain uses TRBV27 with TRBJ1-5; TRBD1 agrees at 7 bases. Germline lookup yields CDR1 MNHEY and CDR2 SMNVEV (reference sequence). The CDR3 is made up of 15 amino acids. After removal of 5 bases from V and 6 bases from J, the junction contained 10 bases not matched to a gene. The CDR3 DNA sequence: TGTGCCAGCAGTCCGAAACAGGGGTTGGTTCAGCCCCAGCATTTT. Its protein is CASSPKQGLVQPQHF.

This chain links TRBV25-1 with TRBJ2-1, with D unresolved. The CDR3 runs 15 residues. Germline V gene data show CDR1 as MGHDK and CDR2 as SYGVNS. Trimming removed 1 base at V and 5 bases at J, with 12 bases between. CDR3 protein: CASSESVGFHNEQFF. CDR3 nucleotides: TGTGCCAGCAGTGAATCGGTCGGGTTCCACAATGAGCAGTTCTTC.

J is TRBJ2-7 and V is TRBV2; a possible D gene is TRBD1 (5 bases). Germline lookup yields CDR1 SNHLY and CDR2 FYNNEI. CDR3 length equals 11 residues. The V end was cut by 7 bases, the J end by 7 bases, with 11 bases between. Here the CDR3 DNA reads TGTGCCAGCACCCCAGGACATGAGCAGTACTTC. This sequence encodes CASTPGHEQYF.

The V call is TRBV27, the J call TRBJ2-7, with D unresolved. Germline V gives CDR1 MNHEY, CDR2 SMNVEV (reference sequence). Trimming cost V 6 bases and J 5 bases, with 11 bases left between them. CDR3 length: 12 residues. In nucleotides, the CDR3 is TGTGCCAGCAGGACGCCACAGAACGAGCAGTACTTC. Translation: CASRTPQNEQYF.

V gene TRBV27 combines with J gene TRBJ2-7; perhaps TRBD1 as D (6 bases). Germline CDR1 reads MNHEY; CDR2 reads SMNVEV (reference sequence). The CDR3 runs 14 residues. Trimming took 5 bases from V and 2 from J, leaving 13 bases between them. The CDR3 here is CASSATGSAYEQYF. CDR3 nucleotide sequence: TGTGCCAGCAGTGCAACAGGGAGCGCCTACGAGCAGTACTTC.

A note on this clone: Other nucleotide sequences in the sample specify the same CDR3. The chain combines TRBV12-3 or TRBV12-4 with TRBJ1-2; D unresolved. CDR3 length equals 12 residues. The germline V and J ends were trimmed by 5 bases and 5 bases, with 9 bases remaining between them. The CDR3 bases are TGTGCCAGCAGTAGTGCGGGGTATGGCTACACCTTC. Its translation is CASSSAGYGYTF.

V gene TRBV19 combines with J gene TRBJ2-7; 7 bases align to TRBD1. In germline, CDR1 is LNHDA, CDR2 SQIVND (reference sequence). The CDR3 length is 15 residues. With V trimmed by 4 bases and J by 0 bases, 6 bases remained unmatched. CDR3 in amino acids: CASSTTGKSSYEQYF. CDR3 in DNA: TGTGCCAGTAGTACGACAGGGAAGAGCTCCTACGAGCAGTACTTC.

The genes are TRBV19 and TRBJ2-3; no clear D gene. The CDR3 spans 14 residues. In germline, CDR1 is LNHDA, CDR2 SQIVND (reference sequence). The ends were cut back, 5 bases at V and 0 bases at J, with 9 bases in the middle. CDR3 protein: CASSPMTSTDTQYF. The CDR3 nucleotides are TGTGCCAGTAGTCCCATGACTAGCACAGATACGCAGTATTTT.

This clone was seen a handful of times. The junction and the germline gene differ at one end; a read error may be behind it. The CDR3 protein is CASSSTFSGWVF. In DNA, the CDR3 is TGTGCCAGCAGTTCGACTTTCTCGGGTTGGGTCTTC. The chain is built from TRBV27 and TRBJ2-1; D is ambiguous. Germline values: CDR1 MNHEY, CDR2 SMNVEV (reference sequence). The CDR3 is made up of 12 amino acids.

The rearrangement links TRBV27 to TRBJ2-3, with a tentative D call TRBD2 (6 bases). Trimming pared 5 bases from V and 2 bases from J, leaving 20 bases between. Germline V gene lookup returns CDR1 MNHEY and CDR2 SMNVEV (reference sequence). The CDR3 is 17 residues long. As DNA, the CDR3 is TGTGCCAGCAGTCCGGGAGTGACAGTCCCTAACACAGATACGCAGTATTTT. This codes for CASSPGVTVPNTDTQYF.

The rearrangement uses TRBV5-1 and TRBJ1-4, with a possible D match to TRBD1 (5 bases). V dropped 0 bases and J dropped 7 bases, with 13 bases sitting between them. Germline-derived CDR1 and CDR2 are SGHRS and YFSETQ. The CDR3 consists of 15 residues. The CDR3, as DNA: TGCGCCAGCAGCTTGGGCCCAGGGAAGATTGAAAAACTGTTTTTT. As protein: CASSLGPGKIEKLFF.

The rearrangement uses TRBV9 and TRBJ1-6; no definite D call. The germline gives CDR1 SGDLS, CDR2 YYNGEE. With 0 bases removed from V and 9 bases from J, the gap between germline ends came to 13 bases. The CDR3 loop spans 15 amino acids. This chain's CDR3 is CASSVEGGRSSPLHF. DNA of the CDR3: TGTGCCAGCAGCGTAGAGGGAGGGAGGAGTTCACCCCTCCACTTT.